This entry concerns a single T cell receptor (beta chain). The target antigen is unknown. Trimming left V 8 bases short and J 6 bases short, with 11 bases between. Germline loops: CDR1 GTSNPN, CDR2 SVGIG (reference sequence). The CDR3 has 10 residues. The sample is drawn from a study of early T cells in non-severe SARS-CoV-2 infection. For the study at large: Whole-blood bulk RNA, unsorted, was sequenced, and chains were unpaired.

Study results and caveats: Matching against VDJdb likely underestimated virus-specific expansions, favoring anti-spike CD8.

Unique molecular identifiers (one per individual cDNA molecule) were attached. TCRdb itself ran the 5' RACE reads through MiXCR, one entry per CDR3 protein. This sample has 75,000 to 80,000 distinct CDR3 sequences; around 10% occur once, and the top ten carry more than 10%. Here the sequenced sample was whole blood, taken at baseline. The chain uses TRBV30 and TRBJ2-7; D tentatively reads TRBD1 or TRBD2 (5 bases each). This clonotype originated in an adult who was a healthcare worker with PCR-confirmed SARS-CoV-2 infection or an uninfected control (not recorded which). CDR3 in DNA: TGTGCCGTCGGTGGGGGCGAGCAGTACTTC. This encodes CAVGGGEQYF.